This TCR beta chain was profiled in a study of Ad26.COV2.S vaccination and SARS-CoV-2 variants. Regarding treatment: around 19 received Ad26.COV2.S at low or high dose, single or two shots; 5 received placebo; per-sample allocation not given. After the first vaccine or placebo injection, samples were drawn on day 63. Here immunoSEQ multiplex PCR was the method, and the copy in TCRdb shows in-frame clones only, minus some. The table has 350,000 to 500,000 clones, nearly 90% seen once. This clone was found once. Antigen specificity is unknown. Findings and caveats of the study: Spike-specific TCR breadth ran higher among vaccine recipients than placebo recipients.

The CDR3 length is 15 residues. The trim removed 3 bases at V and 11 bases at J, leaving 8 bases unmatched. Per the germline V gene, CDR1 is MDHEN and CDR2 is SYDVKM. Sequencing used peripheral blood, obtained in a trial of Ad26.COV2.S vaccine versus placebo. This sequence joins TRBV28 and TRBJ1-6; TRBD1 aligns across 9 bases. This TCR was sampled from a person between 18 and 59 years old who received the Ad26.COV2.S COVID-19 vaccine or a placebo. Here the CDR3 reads CASSLPDRGSTPLHF. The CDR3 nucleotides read TGTGCCAGCAGTTTGCCGGACAGGGGTTCGACACCCCTCCACTTT.